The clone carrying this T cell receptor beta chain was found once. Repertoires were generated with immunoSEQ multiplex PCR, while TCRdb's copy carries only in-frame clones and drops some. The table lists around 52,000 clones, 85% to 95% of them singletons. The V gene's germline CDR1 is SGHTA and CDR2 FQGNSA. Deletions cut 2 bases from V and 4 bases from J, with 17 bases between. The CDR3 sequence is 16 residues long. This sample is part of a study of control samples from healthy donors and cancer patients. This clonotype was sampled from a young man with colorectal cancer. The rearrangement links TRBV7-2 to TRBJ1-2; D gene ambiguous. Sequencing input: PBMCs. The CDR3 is CASSLNLPSAGYGYTF. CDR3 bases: TGTGCCAGCAGCTTAAATCTGCCTTCGGCGGGCTATGGCTACACCTTC. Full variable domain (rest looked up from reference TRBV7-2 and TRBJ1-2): GAGVSQSPSNKVTEKGKDVELRCDPISGHTALYWYRQSLGQGLEFLIYFQGNSAPDKSGLPSDRFSAERTGGSVSTLTIQRTQQEDSAVYLCASSLNLPSAGYGYTFGSGTRLTVV.